The 27 T cell receptor beta chains given below trace back to one sample, sequenced in a study of CD8+ T cells in alopecia areata. Sequencing relied on a cDNA template that was reverse transcribed from extracted RNA. Assay used: immunoSEQ multiplex PCR; TCRdb lists only in-frame clones, some missing. The sample holds about 210,000 clones, around 65% seen once. Treatment: oral pan-JAK inhibitor, 5-10 mg twice daily. Sequenced material: CD4+ T cells sorted from blood, taken at week 4, from a patient treated with tofacitinib. The receptor source for this set is a human donor with alopecia areata.

The V call is TRBV27, the J call TRBJ2-2, with 9 bases fitting TRBD1. Per the germline V gene, CDR1 is MNHEY and CDR2 is SMNVEV (reference sequence). Trimming cost V 6 bases and J 6 bases; bases outside gene matches: 8. The CDR3 is made up of 15 amino acids. CDR3 coding DNA: TGTGCCAGCAGACAGGGGGACAGGGTCGCCGGGGAGCTGTTTTTT. Encoded protein: CASRQGDRVAGELFF.

The J gene is TRBJ2-5, the V gene TRBV6-5, with 7 bases matching TRBD2. The end of the DNA aligns better with TRBJ2-7, so the J call may be wrong. Germline loops: CDR1 MNHEY, CDR2 SVGAGI. This CDR3 spans 13 amino acids. The CDR3 nucleotides are TGTGCCAGCAGAAGGGGAGGGTCCTACGAGCAGTACTTC. Its protein product is CASRRGGSYEQYF.

This chain uses TRBV2 with TRBJ1-5, with D unclear. V lost 7 bases, J lost 6 bases, and 13 bases lay in between. CDR3 length equals 13 residues. The germline V gene encodes CDR1 SNHLY and CDR2 FYNNEI. The CDR3 loop is CASTDGPFQPQHF. CDR3 DNA sequence: TGTGCCAGCACCGACGGCCCGTTTCAGCCCCAGCATTTT.

The gene calls are TRBV2 and TRBJ2-7, with D uncertain. Trimming cost V 7 bases and J 0 bases, with 10 bases left between them. Germline values: CDR1 SNHLY, CDR2 FYNNEI. The CDR3 has 13 amino acids. As DNA, the CDR3 is TGTGCCAGCAAGATGTCTAGCTCCTACGAGCAGTACTTC. It translates to CASKMSSSYEQYF.

Only one count was recorded for this clone. The junction differs from germline at one of its ends, possibly a read error. The chain carries TRBV7-7 and TRBJ1-5, with TRBD1 matching over 8 bases. This CDR3 is 13 amino acids long. Germline CDR1 and CDR2: SSHAT and FNYEAQ (reference sequence). CDR3 DNA: TGTGCTAGCAGCTCGGGACAGGATCAGCCCCAGCATTTT. Translated, it gives CASSSGQDQPQHF.

J is TRBJ2-5 and V is TRBV7-2; D not certain. The germline V gene has CDR1 SGHTA and CDR2 FQGNSA. V dropped 4 bases and J dropped 5 bases, with 20 bases sitting between them. There are 16 residues in the CDR3. The CDR3 loop reads CASSSTIDGPRETQYF. DNA for the CDR3: TGTGCCAGCAGCTCTACCATCGACGGACCCAGGGAGACCCAGTACTTC.

The rearrangement uses TRBV5-6 and TRBJ1-2, with a tentative D call TRBD1 (6 bases). Deletions cut 1 base from V and 8 bases from J, with 12 bases between. Germline V lookup: CDR1 SGHDT, CDR2 YYEEEE. The CDR3 spans 13 residues. The CDR3 sequence: CASSLKQGRGYTF. CDR3 coding DNA: TGTGCCAGCAGCTTGAAACAGGGAAGGGGCTACACCTTC. The entire variable domain, with the rest obtained from reference TRBV5-6 and TRBJ1-2, is as follows: DAGVTQSPTHLIKTRGQQVTLRCSPKSGHDTVSWYQQALGQGPQFIFQYYEEEERQRGNFPDRFSGHQFPNYSSELNVNALLLGDSALYLCASSLKQGRGYTFGSGTRLTVV.

The chain joins TRBV27 to TRBJ1-5; 7 nucleotides line up with TRBD1. This CDR3 has 16 amino acids. CDR1 MNHEY and CDR2 SMNVEV come from the germline V gene (reference sequence). Trimming at V came to 3 bases and at J to 0 bases, leaving 5 bases not matched to a gene. Here the CDR3 DNA reads TGTGCCAGCAGTTTTCAGGGGGGGCCTAGCAATCAGCCCCAGCATTTT. This sequence encodes CASSFQGGPSNQPQHF.

The chain uses TRBV5-4 and TRBJ2-2; maybe TRBD1 (6 bases). Trimming removed 3 bases at V and 4 bases at J, with 13 bases between. The germline V gene has CDR1 SGHNT and CDR2 YYREEE (reference sequence). There are 15 residues in the CDR3. The CDR3, as DNA: TGTGCCAGCAGCTCGGCAGGGGACATCACCGGGGAGCTGTTTTTT. Translated, it gives CASSSAGDITGELFF.

This clone has only a few counts. The chain links TRBV4-1 to TRBJ2-6; D is possibly TRBD2 (5 bases). Trimming took 2 bases from V and 4 from J, leaving 9 bases between them. The CDR3 loop spans 15 amino acids. The germline CDR1 and CDR2 sequences are MGHRA and YSYEKL. Here the CDR3 reads CASSQRGQGANVLTF. The CDR3 DNA is TGCGCCAGCAGCCAAAGAGGGCAGGGGGCCAACGTCCTGACTTTC.

This clone was seen more than once but under ten times. The chain uses TRBV6-6 and TRBJ1-1; D remains unclear. Between the trimmed V and J ends, which lost 4 bases and 5 bases, there was a span of 11 bases. CDR3 size: 13 residues. The germline V gene has CDR1 MNHNY and CDR2 SVGAGI (reference sequence). Here the CDR3 reads CASSWSQKTEAFF. The CDR3 coding sequence is TGTGCCAGCAGTTGGTCTCAGAAGACTGAAGCTTTCTTT.

V usage is TRBV7-2 and J usage is TRBJ2-5; TRBD2 might be the D (6 bases). The CDR3 length is 14 residues. Per germline, CDR1 SGHTA and CDR2 FQGNSA. The V end lost 3 bases, the J end lost 8 bases, and 16 bases lay between the germline ends. For the CDR3, the DNA is TGTGCCAGCAGCTTTGGGGCCTTGGGGGGTACCCAGTACTTC. It specifies CASSFGALGGTQYF.

As regards this clone: The junction does not match germline at one end; this may be a read error. The chain is built from TRBV7-7 and TRBJ2-3, with D maybe TRBD2 (5 bases). CDR1 SSHAT and CDR2 FNYEAQ come from the germline V gene (reference sequence). The CDR3 runs 15 residues. The CDR3 DNA is TGTGCTAGCAGTCCTACTCTAGCTCCCTCGGATACGCAGTATTTT. It encodes CASSPTLAPSDTQYF.

The chain joins TRBV27 to TRBJ1-2; tentative D call: TRBD1 (5 bases). Germline values: CDR1 MNHEY, CDR2 SMNVEV (reference sequence). The length of the CDR3 is 13 residues. V was pared by 6 bases and J by 4 bases, with 12 bases between. The CDR3 loop reads CASSPSGGYGYTF. In nucleotides, the CDR3 is TGTGCCAGCAGCCCATCGGGGGGCTATGGCTACACCTTC.

The V call is TRBV27, the J call TRBJ1-6; possibly TRBD1 for D (6 bases). V lost 5 bases, J lost 8 bases, and 19 bases lay in between. The CDR3 sequence is 16 residues long. From germline, CDR1 is MNHEY and CDR2 SMNVEV (reference sequence). Here the CDR3 DNA reads TGTGCCAGCAGTATAGGGGGGGCGCGAATTGATTCACCCCTCCACTTT. This encodes CASSIGGARIDSPLHF.

The chain uses TRBV29-1 and TRBJ2-5; D is perhaps TRBD1 or TRBD2 (5 bases each). Deletions cut 4 bases from V and 4 bases from J, with 19 bases between. The CDR3 is 15 residues long. Germline V gene lookup returns CDR1 SQVTM and CDR2 ANQGSEA. The CDR3 reads CSVVGGTPRRETQYF. The DNA of the CDR3 is TGCAGCGTTGTTGGGGGTACCCCCCGCAGAGAGACCCAGTACTTC.

This clone occurred many times. V is TRBV2 and J is TRBJ2-7, with 7 bases matching TRBD2. CDR3 length: 13 residues. Per germline, CDR1 SNHLY and CDR2 FYNNEI. J was trimmed by 2 bases and V by 6 bases; bases with no gene match: 4. The CDR3: CASRGGWTYEQYF. CDR3 sequence (DNA): TGTGCCAGCAGGGGAGGGTGGACCTACGAGCAGTACTTC.

V gene TRBV4-3 combines with J gene TRBJ1-6; D is perhaps TRBD1 (5 bases). Germline V gene lookup returns CDR1 LGHNA and CDR2 YSLEER. The CDR3 has 14 residues. V lost 0 bases to trimming and J lost 10 bases, with 10 bases between them. DNA of the CDR3: TGCGCCAGCAGCCAAGAGGGGACCCGGTCACCCCTCCACTTT. This translates into CASSQEGTRSPLHF.

V usage is TRBV29-1 and J usage is TRBJ1-1; D not certain. Trimming took 8 bases from V and 8 from J, leaving 9 bases between them. Germline V gene lookup returns CDR1 SQVTM and CDR2 ANQGSEA. The CDR3 extends over 9 amino acids. CDR3 DNA sequence: TGCAGCTGCTCGACCGAAGCTTTCTTT. Amino acid sequence: CSCSTEAFF.

This clone was detected only a few times. The chain joins TRBV25-1 to TRBJ2-1, with D uncertain. The CDR3 extends over 11 amino acids. Per germline, CDR1 MGHDK and CDR2 SYGVNS. Trimming cost V 6 bases and J 3 bases, with 3 bases left between them. The DNA for the CDR3 is TGTGCCAGCAGGAACTACAATGAGCAGTTCTTC. This translates into CASRNYNEQFF.

The V call is TRBV5-1, the J call TRBJ1-1; TRBD1 agrees at 9 bases. Trimming at V came to 5 bases and at J to 5 bases, leaving 13 bases not matched to a gene. Germline CDR1 SGHRS, CDR2 YFSETQ. CDR3 length: 16 residues. The CDR3 bases are TGCGCCAGCAGTCCCGGGACAGGGATTTCAGGTACTGAAGCTTTCTTT. Encoded protein: CASSPGTGISGTEAFF.

This clone was seen only a few times. This chain connects TRBV27 to TRBJ1-2; the D gene is possibly TRBD1 (5 bases). The CDR3 runs 13 residues. Trimming took 8 bases from V and 4 from J, leaving 14 bases between them. CDR1 is MNHEY and CDR2 is SMNVEV in the germline V gene (reference sequence). The CDR3 coding sequence is TGTGCCAGCTACACAGGAGGCTCCTATGGCTACACCTTC. This codes for CASYTGGSYGYTF.

The rearrangement uses TRBV4-1 and TRBJ2-5, with TRBD1 as a possible D gene (7 bases). The ends were cut back, 1 base at V and 5 bases at J, with 20 bases in the middle. CDR1 is MGHRA, CDR2 YSYEKL, per germline. This CDR3 contains 17 residues. The CDR3 coding sequence is TGCGCCAGCAGCCAAGGGTCGAACTGGAGGGGGCTGGAGACCCAGTACTTC. Protein product: CASSQGSNWRGLETQYF.

The V gene is TRBV29-1, the J gene TRBJ1-2; tentatively, D is TRBD1 (5 bases). V dropped 4 bases and J dropped 6 bases, with 15 bases sitting between them. Germline V gene lookup returns CDR1 SQVTM and CDR2 ANQGSEA. The length of the CDR3 is 13 residues. This chain's CDR3 is CSVVGPDGHGYTF. In DNA, the CDR3 is TGCAGCGTTGTGGGACCAGACGGACATGGCTACACCTTC.

The V call is TRBV27, the J call TRBJ2-5; D might be TRBD1 (5 bases). The germline V gene has CDR1 MNHEY and CDR2 SMNVEV (reference sequence). CDR3 length: 13 amino acids. V lost 5 bases and J 5 bases, leaving 12 bases between the germline ends. The CDR3 here is CASSARVRETQYF. The CDR3 DNA follows: TGTGCCAGCAGTGCCAGGGTCCGGGAGACCCAGTACTTC.

The chain combines TRBV29-1 with TRBJ2-2; tentatively, D is TRBD2 (6 bases). This CDR3 is built from 14 residues. Trimming cost V 6 bases and J 2 bases, with 13 bases left between them. Germline CDR1 SQVTM, CDR2 ANQGSEA. CDR3 nucleotides: TGCAGCGTCCAGCCGGGAGTTAACACCGGGGAGCTGTTTTTT. Its translation: CSVQPGVNTGELFF.

Details on this clone: The sample contains more than one DNA sequence encoding this CDR3. J is TRBJ1-4 and V is TRBV30; TRBD1 might be the D (6 bases). The CDR3 contains 14 residues. Germline V gives CDR1 GTSNPN, CDR2 SVGIG (reference sequence). V was pared by 2 bases and J by 5 bases, with 12 bases between. In nucleotides, the CDR3 is TGTGCCTGGAGTTTCGGGACATCCAATGAAAAACTGTTTTTT. Protein product: CAWSFGTSNEKLFF.